The clone carrying this TCR beta chain was recorded many times. Its antigen remains unidentified. The data originate from a study of T cells after yellow fever vaccination. This CDR3 is 12 amino acids long. CDR1 is MNHEY, CDR2 SMNVEV, per germline (reference sequence). Trimming took off 10 bases at V and 2 bases at J, with 12 bases between the two ends. TCRdb used MiXCR to reprocess the 5' RACE reads, holding one entry per CDR3 protein. The table lists about 120,000 distinct CDR3 sequences, about 7.2% of them singletons. Broader study findings: A faster peak, day 5 versus 15, was reached by the weaker secondary response.

The sequence was collected from a young man who received the YFV17D yellow fever vaccine. Sequenced material: CD4+ T cells sorted from PBMCs, taken roughly 46 days after the first yellow fever vaccination. The chain couples TRBV27 to TRBJ2-7; D unresolved. The CDR3 DNA follows: TGTGCCATCCGGACGGCCACCTACGAGCAGTACTTC. Its translation is CAIRTATYEQYF.